This T cell receptor (beta chain) stems from a study of immune evolution from preneoplasia to lung adenocarcinoma. The germline V gene encodes CDR1 MGHDK and CDR2 SYGVNS. This CDR3 is built from 15 residues. Data came from immunoSEQ multiplex PCR; TCRdb stores just in-frame clones and leaves some out. The sample includes some 4,300 clones, roughly 84% of them seen just once. The genes are TRBV25-1 and TRBJ2-5, with D perhaps assigned TRBD1 or TRBD2 (5 bases each). With the DNA end fitting TRBJ2-7 better, the J assignment may be wrong. The origin of this receptor is a person aged 50-70 years with lung adenocarcinoma. The sample consisted of FFPE minimally invasive lung adenocarcinoma tissue. CDR3 sequence: CASSRDQLFSYEQYF. The CDR3 region has the DNA TGTGCCAGCTCCCGGGACCAACTTTTTTCCTACGAGCAGTACTTC.